This T cell receptor (beta chain) comes out of a study of CD8 T cells in ankylosing spondylitis. Study-wide results and caveats: Several of the motif variants were reported before in synovial fluid and blood from reactive arthritis. One TCR beta motif, made up of several highly homologous variants, appeared characteristic of ankylosing spondylitis blood. As reported, disease-linked clones showed significant enrichment in matched ankylosing spondylitis synovial fluid.

TCRdb reprocessed the 5' RACE reads via MiXCR and lists one record per CDR3 protein. The data hold about 220,000 distinct CDR3 sequences, with about a sixth observed a single time. With respect to this clonotype: The antigen is undetermined.

CDR1 is SGHRS and CDR2 is YFSETQ in the germline V gene. V was pared by 4 bases and J by 7 bases, with 4 bases of the junction left unmatched. This CDR3 has 14 residues. The sequence came from a male donor with ankylosing spondylitis. This sequence joins TRBV5-1 and TRBJ1-4; 10 bases align to TRBD1. Sequencing was carried out using blood, either unsorted or a sorted T cell fraction (not recorded which). CDR3 sequence (DNA): TGCGCCAGCAGCCCGGGACAGGGGACTGAAAAACTGTTTTTT. Translated, it gives CASSPGQGTEKLFF.